The present TCR beta chain was sequenced within a study of identical twins. Findings and limits, study-wide: Insertions were fewer in abundant cord blood beta clonotypes, whereas memory repertoires showed none of this pattern. Researchers reported weaker excess twin sharing in beta out-of-frame sequences.

Via MiXCR, TCRdb re-called the 5' RACE reads, giving one row per CDR3 protein. The sample records roughly 630,000 distinct CDR3 sequences, around 7.5% being singletons. V dropped 6 bases and J dropped 4; count of bases not matched to a gene: 14. This CDR3 is 17 amino acids long. This clonotype was seen a handful of times. What it recognizes is unknown. These data were also filed under a second study, of yellow fever vaccine responses in identical twins.

The receptor's source is a young woman in good health. The chain recombines TRBV12-3 or TRBV12-4 with TRBJ2-5; 10 nucleotides agree with TRBD2. Specimen: PBMCs. The CDR3 DNA follows: TGTGCCAGCAGCCCGTCTCGTGCTAGCGGGGGATTAGAGACCCAGTACTTC. It specifies CASSPSRASGGLETQYF.